These T cell receptor beta chains were read from a single sample in a study of blood T cell repertoires in COVID-19. Generated by immunoSEQ multiplex PCR, the TCRdb table keeps only in-frame clones and is missing some. The sample records under 200,000 clones, 85% being singletons. Sequencing was done on a sample of peripheral blood. The receptors stem from a man between 60 and 75 years old with COVID-19, enrolled during active disease. Both conserved end residues are part of each CDR3. Each record gives: V gene, clone size, J gene, D gene, CDR3 protein, CDR3 DNA. The D gene is left open where the match is weak. Some rows have no size entry. The others give once, few or many, or a class for an expanded clone.

TRBV28	NA	TRBJ2-6	NA	CASSFEISGANVLTF	TGTGCCAGCAGTTTCGAGATTTCTGGGGCCAACGTCCTGACTTTC
TRBV15	NA	TRBJ2-7	NA	CATSSPRDYYEQYF	TGTGCCACCAGCAGTCCCCGGGATTACTACGAGCAGTACTTC
TRBV6-2/TRBV6-3	NA	TRBJ1-1	TRBD1	CASSYRRGTVGTEAFF	TGTGCCAGCAGTTACCGACGTGGGACAGTGGGCACTGAAGCTTTCTTT
TRBV18	NA	TRBJ2-7	TRBD1	CASSPTLGTVNEQYF	TGTGCCAGCTCACCAACCCTCGGGACAGTAAACGAGCAGTACTTC
TRBV3-1/TRBV3-2	NA	TRBJ1-6	NA	CASRRGGFSPLHF	TGTGCCAGCAGAAGGGGGGGCTTCTCACCCCTCCACTTT
TRBV4-1	NA	TRBJ1-2	NA	CASSQKTGGDGYTF	TGCGCCAGCAGCCAAAAAACTGGAGGGGACGGCTACACCTTC
TRBV19	NA	TRBJ1-2	TRBD1	CASSIRTGAANYGYTF	TGTGCCAGTAGTATAAGGACAGGGGCGGCTAACTATGGCTACACCTTC
TRBV30	NA	TRBJ1-2	NA	CAWSAQGFRGYTF	TGTGCCTGGAGTGCTCAGGGATTTAGGGGCTACACCTTC
TRBV7-2	NA	TRBJ2-3	NA	CASSFGDRSTDTQYF	TGTGCCAGCAGCTTCGGAGACAGAAGCACAGATACGCAGTATTTT
TRBV2	NA	TRBJ2-3	NA	CASGRQVTSTDTQYF	TGTGCCAGCGGCCGGCAGGTAACTAGCACAGATACGCAGTATTTT
TRBV4-2	few	TRBJ1-1	TRBD1	CASSQDPRQGAYSTEAFF	TGTGCCAGCAGCCAAGATCCGCGACAGGGAGCGTATAGCACTGAAGCTTTCTTT
TRBV28	NA	TRBJ2-2	TRBD1	CASSSQGARGTGELFF	TGTGCCAGCAGTTCTCAGGGGGCGCGGGGCACCGGGGAGCTGTTTTTT
TRBV28	once	TRBJ2-1	TRBD2	CASCLMGRVTSGYNEQFF	TGTGCCAGCTGCTTAATGGGCCGTGTTACTAGCGGGTACAATGAGCAGTTCTTC
TRBV11-2	NA	TRBJ1-1	NA	CASSLFSLIRPGENTEAFF	TGTGCCAGCAGCTTATTTAGTTTAATCAGGCCAGGGGAGAACACTGAAGCTTTCTTT
TRBV19	NA	TRBJ1-5	TRBD1	CASSEGASNQPQHF	TGTGCCAGTAGTGAGGGGGCTAGCAATCAGCCCCAGCATTTT
TRBV7-9	NA	TRBJ1-2	TRBD1	CASSSTGGGNYGYTF	TGTGCCAGCAGCTCTACAGGGGGCGGGAACTATGGCTACACCTTC
TRBV7-7	NA	TRBJ2-6	NA	CASSTQARGANVLTF	TGTGCCAGCAGCACTCAGGCGCGAGGGGCCAACGTCCTGACTTTC
TRBV7-9	NA	TRBJ1-2	TRBD1	CASSSPGTGDNYGYTF	TGTGCCAGCAGCTCCCCCGGGACAGGGGACAACTATGGCTACACCTTC
TRBV4-1	NA	TRBJ2-1	NA	CASSQDRGSTNEQFF	TGCGCCAGCAGCCAAGATCGGGGGAGCACGAATGAGCAGTTCTTC
TRBV9	NA	TRBJ2-1	NA	CASSGALGDEQFF	TGTGCCAGCAGCGGGGCCCTGGGCGATGAGCAGTTCTTC
TRBV23-1	NA	TRBJ2-1	TRBD1	CASSQSGKDRGNNEQFF	TGCGCCAGCAGTCAATCGGGAAAGGACAGGGGAAATAATGAGCAGTTCTTC
TRBV5-4	NA	TRBJ1-1	NA	CASSAWAVSPNTEAFF	TGTGCCAGCAGCGCATGGGCTGTGTCCCCGAACACTGAAGCTTTCTTT
TRBV27	NA	TRBJ1-2	TRBD1	CASTRGQGGYGYTF	TGTGCCAGCACTCGGGGACAGGGGGGTTATGGCTACACCTTC
TRBV19	NA	TRBJ2-1	NA	CASSSRVNEQFF	TGTGCCAGTAGTTCCAGGGTGAATGAGCAGTTCTTC
TRBV28	NA	TRBJ1-1	NA	CASSLLAPQGEAFF	TGTGCCAGCAGTTTATTGGCCCCTCAGGGAGAAGCTTTCTTT
TRBV5-6	NA	TRBJ1-2	NA	CASSSTKGMAYGYTF	TGTGCCAGCAGCTCAACGAAGGGGATGGCCTATGGCTACACCTTC
TRBV6-1	once	TRBJ2-7	NA	CASSEATQVYEQYF	TGTGCCAGCAGTGAAGCCACACAGGTCTACGAGCAGTACTTC
TRBV6-2/TRBV6-3	NA	TRBJ2-7	NA	CASSYSWTEDYEQYF	TGTGCCAGCAGTTACTCCTGGACAGAGGATTACGAGCAGTACTTC
TRBV5-6	NA	TRBJ1-3	TRBD1	CASSLTGAVARNTIYF	TGTGCCAGCAGCTTGACAGGGGCGGTTGCTAGAAACACCATATATTTT
TRBV10-3	NA	TRBJ1-4	NA	CAISDRGNEKLFF	TGTGCCATCAGTGACAGGGGTAATGAAAAACTGTTTTTT
TRBV7-9	NA	TRBJ2-2	NA	CASSPTKAGRTGELFF	TGTGCCAGCAGCCCTACCAAAGCGGGTCGGACCGGGGAGCTGTTTTTT
TRBV5-1	NA	TRBJ2-7	NA	CASSLGGLEQYF	TGCGCCAGCAGCTTGGGGGGGCTCGAGCAGTACTTC
TRBV5-8	NA	TRBJ2-7	TRBD1	CASSLPTTGTGIEQYF	TGTGCCAGCAGCCTCCCCACGACCGGGACAGGGATCGAGCAGTACTTC
TRBV29-1	NA	TRBJ2-5	TRBD1	CSVRKGARETQYF	TGCAGCGTACGGAAGGGGGCGCGAGAGACCCAGTACTTC
TRBV9	NA	TRBJ2-7	NA	CASSAGGLSYEQYF	TGTGCCAGCAGCGCAGGAGGGCTCTCCTACGAGCAGTACTTC
TRBV19	once	TRBJ1-1	NA	CASTFNTEAFF	TGTGCCAGTACTTTTAACACTGAAGCTTTCTTT
TRBV5-1	NA	TRBJ2-1	TRBD1	CASSSPGQGDRLFF	TGCGCCAGCAGCTCCCCGGGACAGGGCGATAGACTGTTCTTC
TRBV7-3	NA	TRBJ1-1	NA	CASSLNRAEAFF	TGTGCCAGCAGCTTAAATCGCGCTGAAGCTTTCTTT
TRBV5-5	NA	TRBJ2-2	NA	CASSLRSGVLGGELFF	TGTGCCAGCAGCTTGAGGTCAGGGGTCCTTGGCGGGGAGCTGTTTTTT
TRBV5-4	NA	TRBJ2-1	NA	CASSLARGGYNEQFF	TGTGCCAGCAGCTTGGCCCGTGGGGGGTACAATGAGCAGTTCTTC
TRBV6-1	NA	TRBJ1-4	TRBD1	CASSGGASGTGNEKLFF	TGTGCCAGCAGTGGGGGTGCGTCCGGGACAGGGAATGAAAAACTGTTTTTT
TRBV5-1	NA	TRBJ1-2	NA	CASSLGHGQTPSGYTF	TGCGCCAGCAGCTTGGGTCACGGACAAACCCCAAGTGGCTACACCTTC
TRBV10-3	NA	TRBJ1-1	NA	CAISESGQKNTEAFF	TGTGCCATCAGTGAATCCGGACAGAAGAACACTGAAGCTTTCTTT
TRBV6-6	NA	TRBJ2-7	NA	CASSYSPGHEQYF	TGTGCCAGCAGTTACTCCCCAGGGCACGAGCAGTACTTC